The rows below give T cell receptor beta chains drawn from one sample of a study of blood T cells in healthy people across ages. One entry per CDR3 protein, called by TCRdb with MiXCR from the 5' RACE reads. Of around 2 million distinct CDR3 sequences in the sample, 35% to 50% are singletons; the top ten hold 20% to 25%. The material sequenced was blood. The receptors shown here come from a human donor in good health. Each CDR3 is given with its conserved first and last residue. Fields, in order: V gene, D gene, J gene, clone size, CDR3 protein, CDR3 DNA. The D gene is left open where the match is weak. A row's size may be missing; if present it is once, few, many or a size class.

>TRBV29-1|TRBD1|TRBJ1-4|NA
CSVAVGTGGDEKLFF
TGCAGCGTGGCTGTCGGGACAGGGGGGGATGAAAAACTGTTTTTT
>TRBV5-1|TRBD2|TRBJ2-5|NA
CASSLVGSGDQETQYF
TGCGCCAGCAGCTTGGTGGGTAGCGGGGATCAAGAGACCCAGTACTTC
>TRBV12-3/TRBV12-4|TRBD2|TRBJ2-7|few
CASSTGGGYEQYF
TGTGCCAGCAGTACGGGGGGAGGGTACGAGCAGTACTTC
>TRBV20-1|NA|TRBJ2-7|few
CSARQEPYEQYF
TGCAGTGCTAGACAGGAACCCTACGAGCAGTACTTC
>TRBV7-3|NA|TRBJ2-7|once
CASSLSALSSYEQYF
TGTGCCAGCAGCTTATCCGCCCTAAGCTCCTACGAGCAGTACTTC
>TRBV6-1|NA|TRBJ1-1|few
CASSKGGATEAFF
TGTGCCAGCAGTAAGGGAGGGGCCACTGAAGCTTTCTTT
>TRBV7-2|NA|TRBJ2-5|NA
CASSSNNPTGQQYF
TGTGCCAGCAGCTCTAACAATCCAACAGGGCAGCAGTACTTC
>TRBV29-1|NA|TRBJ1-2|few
CSAEPEKGRIYGYTF
TGCAGCGCTGAGCCGGAGAAGGGACGGATCTATGGCTACACCTTC
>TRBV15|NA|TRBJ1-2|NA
CATARGENYGYTF
TGTGCCACCGCCCGGGGTGAAAACTATGGCTACACCTTC
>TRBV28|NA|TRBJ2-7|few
CASSSPHDIPGEQYF
TGTGCCAGCAGTTCGCCCCACGACATCCCGGGAGAGCAGTACTTC
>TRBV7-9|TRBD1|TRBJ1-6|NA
CASSLALGTGGAGDSPLHF
TGTGCCAGCAGCTTAGCGCTCGGGACAGGGGGCGCAGGGGATTCACCCCTCCACTTT
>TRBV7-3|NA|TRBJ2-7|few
CASSHLNETPHYEQYF
TGTGCCAGCAGTCACCTCAACGAGACCCCTCACTACGAGCAGTACTTC
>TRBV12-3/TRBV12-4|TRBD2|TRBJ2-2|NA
CASSLSGAVTGELFF
TGTGCCAGCAGTTTAAGCGGGGCGGTAACCGGGGAGCTGTTTTTT
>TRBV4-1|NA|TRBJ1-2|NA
CASSQLPGLRYGYTF
TGCGCCAGCAGCCAACTTCCGGGATTAAGATATGGCTACACCTTC
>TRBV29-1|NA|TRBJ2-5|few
CSVDAGAGGETQYF
TGCAGCGTTGATGCAGGGGCGGGCGGGGAGACCCAGTACTTC
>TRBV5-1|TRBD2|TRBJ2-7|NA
CASSPHQGLASSYEQYF
TGCGCCAGCAGCCCGCACCAAGGACTAGCGTCCTCCTACGAGCAGTACTTC
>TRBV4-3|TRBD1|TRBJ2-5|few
CASSQVWTGEETRYF
TGCGCCAGCAGCCAAGTTTGGACAGGGGAAGAGACCCGGTACTTC
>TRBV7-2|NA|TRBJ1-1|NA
CASTFSRGEMNTEAFF
TGTGCCAGCACCTTTAGTAGGGGGGAAATGAACACTGAAGCTTTCTTT
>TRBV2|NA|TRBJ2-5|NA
CASIEDGETQYF
TGTGCCAGCATCGAGGATGGTGAGACCCAGTACTTC
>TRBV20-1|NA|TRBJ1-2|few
CSARAPPWHREVFGYTF
TGCAGTGCTAGAGCTCCTCCCTGGCATAGGGAGGTATTTGGCTACACCTTC
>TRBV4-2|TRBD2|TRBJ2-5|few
CASSLSGGAFIGETQYF
TGTGCCAGCAGCCTTAGCGGGGGGGCCTTTATCGGGGAGACCCAGTACTTC
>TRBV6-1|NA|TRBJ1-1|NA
CASSETYTTEAFF
TGTGCCAGCAGTGAAACCTACACCACTGAAGCTTTCTTT
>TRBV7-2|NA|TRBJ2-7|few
CASSPDSGLYEQYF
TGTGCCAGCAGCCCAGATAGCGGCCTCTACGAGCAGTACTTC
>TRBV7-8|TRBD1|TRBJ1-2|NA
CASSPHRGFSNYGHTF
TGTGCCAGCAGCCCACACAGGGGATTTAGTAACTATGGCCACACCTTC
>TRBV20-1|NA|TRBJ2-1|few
CSARRPDNEQFF
TGCAGTGCTAGAAGGCCTGACAATGAGCAGTTCTTC
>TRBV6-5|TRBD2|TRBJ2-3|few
CASSFQLAGGEDTQYF
TGTGCCAGCAGTTTCCAACTAGCGGGGGGGGAGGATACGCAGTATTTT
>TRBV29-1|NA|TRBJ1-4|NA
CSVDRVGSEKLFF
TGCAGCGTTGACAGGGTAGGGAGTGAAAAACTGTTTTTT
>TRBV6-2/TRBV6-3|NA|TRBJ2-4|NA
CASSYHPDNNIQYF
TGTGCCAGCAGTTATCATCCGGATAACAACATTCAGTACTTC
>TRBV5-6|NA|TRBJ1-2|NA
CASSSPTETYGYTF
TGTGCCAGCAGCTCGCCCACAGAGACCTATGGCTACACCTTC
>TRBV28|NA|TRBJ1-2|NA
CASRGDGNYGYTF
TGTGCCAGCCGAGGGGACGGGAACTATGGCTACACCTTC
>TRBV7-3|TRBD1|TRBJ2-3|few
CASSFDRATDTQYF
TGTGCCAGCAGCTTTGACAGGGCGACAGATACGCAGTATTTT
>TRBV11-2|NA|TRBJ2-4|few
CASSKRGAAAQDIQYF
TGTGCCAGCAGCAAAAGGGGGGCCGCCGCCCAGGACATTCAGTACTTC
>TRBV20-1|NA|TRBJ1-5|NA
CSAPAPADYYSNQPQHF
TGCAGTGCCCCTGCCCCTGCAGATTATTATAGCAATCAGCCCCAGCATTTT
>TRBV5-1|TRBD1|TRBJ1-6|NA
CASHGQGTSPLHF
TGCGCCAGTCACGGACAGGGGACTTCACCCCTCCACTTT
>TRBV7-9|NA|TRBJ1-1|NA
CASSLGAVLNTEAFF
TGTGCCAGCAGCCTGGGGGCGGTTTTGAACACTGAAGCTTTCTTT
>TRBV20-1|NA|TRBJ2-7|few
CSARVIGRADEQYF
TGCAGTGCTAGAGTGATCGGCAGGGCGGACGAGCAGTACTTC
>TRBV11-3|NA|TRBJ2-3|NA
CASSLVRWDKAGDTQYF
TGTGCCAGCAGCTTAGTCCGATGGGACAAGGCGGGAGATACGCAGTATTTT
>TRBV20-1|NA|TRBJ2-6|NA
CSAGVVSGANVLTF
TGCAGTGCCGGAGTGGTTTCTGGGGCCAACGTCCTGACTTTC
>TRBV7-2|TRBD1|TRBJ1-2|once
CASSSRGLCDGYTF
TGTGCCAGCAGCTCCAGGGGGCTATGCGATGGCTACACCTTC
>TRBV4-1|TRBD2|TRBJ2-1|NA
CASSPGTSFQFF
TGCGCCAGCAGCCCTGGGACTAGCTTCCAGTTCTTC
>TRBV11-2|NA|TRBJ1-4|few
CASSWAATNEKLFF
TGTGCCAGCAGCTGGGCAGCAACTAATGAAAAACTGTTTTTT
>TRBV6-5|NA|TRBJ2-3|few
CASSYYGGTTDTQYF
TGTGCCAGCAGTTACTATGGCGGGACTACAGATACGCAGTATTTT
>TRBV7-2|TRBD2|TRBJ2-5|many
CASSPRGGNQETQYF
TGTGCCAGCAGCCCCCGGGGGGGGAACCAAGAGACCCAGTACTTC
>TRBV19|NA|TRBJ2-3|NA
CASSKSRTDTQYF
TGTGCCAGTAGTAAAAGTCGCACAGATACGCAGTATTTT
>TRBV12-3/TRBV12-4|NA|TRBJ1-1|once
CASSRQEGTEAFF
TGTGCCAGCAGTAGACAGGAAGGCACTGAAGCTTTCTTT
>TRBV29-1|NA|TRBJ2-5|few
CSVKTDVQETQYF
TGCAGCGTGAAAACAGATGTTCAAGAGACCCAGTACTTC
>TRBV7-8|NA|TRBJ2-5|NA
CASSTRDVGEKGTQYF
TGTGCCAGCAGCACTCGGGACGTTGGGGAAAAAGGGACCCAGTACTTC
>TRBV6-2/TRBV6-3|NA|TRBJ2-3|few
CASSYSAVTDTQYF
TGTGCCAGCAGTTACTCTGCGGTCACAGATACGCAGTATTTT
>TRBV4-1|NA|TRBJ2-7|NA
CASSQDPRRTPRNCEQYF
TGCGCCAGCAGCCAAGATCCCCGCCGGACACCTCGGAATTGCGAGCAGTACTTC
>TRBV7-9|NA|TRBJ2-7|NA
CASSLNTGTEQYF
TGTGCCAGCAGCTTAAACACAGGGACCGAGCAGTACTTC
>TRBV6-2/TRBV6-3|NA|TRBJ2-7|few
CASSYRIMGDSYEQYF
TGTGCCAGCAGTTATCGAATCATGGGAGACTCCTACGAGCAGTACTTC
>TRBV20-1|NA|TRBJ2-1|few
CSANDRVRPNEQFF
TGCAGTGCTAATGACCGGGTTCGCCCCAATGAGCAGTTCTTC
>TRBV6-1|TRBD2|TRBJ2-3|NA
CASSELAGGFTDTQYF
TGTGCCAGCAGTGAGTTAGCGGGGGGCTTCACAGATACGCAGTATTTT
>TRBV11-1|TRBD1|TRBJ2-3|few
CASRGTGTQYF
TGTGCCAGCAGGGGGACAGGTACGCAGTATTTT